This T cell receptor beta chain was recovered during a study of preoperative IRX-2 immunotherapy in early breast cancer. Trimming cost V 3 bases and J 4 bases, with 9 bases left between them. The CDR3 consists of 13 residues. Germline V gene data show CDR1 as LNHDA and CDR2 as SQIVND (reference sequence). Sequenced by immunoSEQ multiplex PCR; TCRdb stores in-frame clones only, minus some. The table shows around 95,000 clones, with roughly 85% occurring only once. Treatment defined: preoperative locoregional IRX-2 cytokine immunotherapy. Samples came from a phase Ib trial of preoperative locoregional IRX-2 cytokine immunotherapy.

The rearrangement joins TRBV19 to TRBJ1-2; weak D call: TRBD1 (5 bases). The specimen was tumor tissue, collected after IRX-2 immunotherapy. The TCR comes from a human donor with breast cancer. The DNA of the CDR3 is TGTGCCAGTAGTATCGACAGATTCTATGGCTACACCTTC. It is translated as CASSIDRFYGYTF.